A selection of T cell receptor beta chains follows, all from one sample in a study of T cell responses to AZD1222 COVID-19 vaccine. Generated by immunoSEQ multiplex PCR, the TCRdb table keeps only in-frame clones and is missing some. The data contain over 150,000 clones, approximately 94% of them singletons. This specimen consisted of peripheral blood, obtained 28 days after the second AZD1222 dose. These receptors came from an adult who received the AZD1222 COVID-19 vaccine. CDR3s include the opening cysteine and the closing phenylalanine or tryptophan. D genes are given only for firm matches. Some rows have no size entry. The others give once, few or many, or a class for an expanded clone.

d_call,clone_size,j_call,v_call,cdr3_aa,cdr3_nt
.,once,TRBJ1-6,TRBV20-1,CSASTGLSYNSPLHF,TGCAGTGCTAGTACGGGACTCTCCTATAATTCACCCCTCCACTTT
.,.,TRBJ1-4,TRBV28,CASSLPNSNEKLFF,TGTGCCAGCAGTTTACCCAATTCTAATGAAAAACTGTTTTTT
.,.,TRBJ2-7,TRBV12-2,CASRLVDGQYEQYF,TGTGCAAGTCGCTTGGTCGACGGGCAGTACGAGCAGTACTTC
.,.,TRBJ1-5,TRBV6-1,CASSEYQPQHF,TGTGCCAGCAGTGAGTATCAGCCCCAGCATTTT
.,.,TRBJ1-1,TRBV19,CASSPHSGTEAFF,TGTGCCAGTAGCCCCCATTCAGGCACTGAAGCTTTCTTT
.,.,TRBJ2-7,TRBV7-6,CASTKRGDSYEQYF,TGTGCCAGCACCAAACGGGGAGACTCCTACGAGCAGTACTTC
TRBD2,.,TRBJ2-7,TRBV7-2,CASSLGSGGISYEQYF,TGTGCCAGCAGCTTGGGTAGCGGGGGTATCTCCTACGAGCAGTACTTC
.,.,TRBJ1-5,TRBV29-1,CSVEGREGQPQHF,TGCAGCGTTGAGGGGCGGGAGGGGCAGCCCCAGCATTTT
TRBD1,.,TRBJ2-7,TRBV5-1,CASSLQPGTGAYEQYF,TGCGCCAGCAGCCTTCAACCCGGGACAGGGGCTTACGAGCAGTACTTC
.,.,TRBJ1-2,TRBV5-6,CASSLERNYGYTF,TGTGCCAGCAGCTTGGAACGGAACTATGGCTACACCTTC
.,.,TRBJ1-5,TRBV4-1,CASSQDKFKDGGEKGQPQHF,TGCGCCAGCAGCCAAGATAAGTTCAAGGATGGGGGGGAAAAGGGTCAGCCCCAGCATTTT
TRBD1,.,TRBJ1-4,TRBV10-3,CATRTGGNEKLFF,TGTGCCACCCGTACAGGGGGGAATGAAAAACTGTTTTTT
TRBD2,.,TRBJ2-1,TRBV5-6,CASSPPTAASGYNEQFF,TGTGCCAGCAGCCCCCCAACGGCGGCTAGCGGATACAATGAGCAGTTCTTC
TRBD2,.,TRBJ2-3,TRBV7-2,CASSYEPPPSGATDTQYF,TGTGCCAGCAGCTATGAACCCCCTCCAAGCGGGGCCACAGATACGCAGTATTTT
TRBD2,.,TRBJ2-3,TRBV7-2,CASSLEVGWRGGTDTQYF,TGTGCCAGCAGCTTAGAAGTGGGGTGGCGGGGGGGCACAGATACGCAGTATTTT
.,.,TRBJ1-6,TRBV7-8,CASSFGQHNSPLHF,TGTGCCAGCAGCTTTGGACAGCATAATTCACCCCTCCACTTT
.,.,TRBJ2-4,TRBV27,CASCGGQDSNIQYF,TGTGCCAGCTGCGGGGGACAGGATAGCAACATTCAGTACTTC
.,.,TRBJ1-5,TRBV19,CASSPSAGVDQPQHF,TGTGCCAGTAGTCCATCCGCAGGGGTGGATCAGCCCCAGCATTTT
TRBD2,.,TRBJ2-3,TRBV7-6,CASSGLAGGTSTDTQYF,TGTGCCAGCAGCGGACTAGCGGGAGGAACTAGCACAGATACGCAGTATTTT
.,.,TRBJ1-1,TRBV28,CASSFLVGNTEAFF,TGTGCCAGCAGTTTTCTGGTAGGGAACACTGAAGCTTTCTTT
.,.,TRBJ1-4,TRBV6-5,CASSYAGGGGGEKLFF,TGTGCCAGCAGTTATGCCGGGGGCGGTGGTGGTGAAAAACTGTTTTTT
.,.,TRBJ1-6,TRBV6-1,CASSELAGHNSPLHF,TGTGCCAGCAGTGAATTGGCAGGGCATAATTCACCCCTCCACTTT
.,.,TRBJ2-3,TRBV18,CASSPTGADTQYF,TGTGCCAGCTCCCCGACTGGAGCAGATACGCAGTATTTT
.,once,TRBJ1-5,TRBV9,CASSVGPVDNQPQHF,TGTGCCAGCAGCGTAGGACCGGTGGACAATCAGCCCCAGCATTTT